The 3 T cell receptor beta chains below come from one sample, sequenced in a study of blood T cell repertoires in COVID-19 (dated by TCRdb to 2020 to 2021). Library prep was done by the immunoSEQ multiplex PCR assay. Held by TCRdb, this immuneACCESS table contains in-frame sequences only and omits some clones. Under half of the omission traces to an unresolved V gene where checked; the cause of the rest is unknown. This sample comprises roughly 160,000 clones, more than 80% of them detected only once. The ten largest make up approximately 12% of the sample. The sequenced material came from PBMCs or T cells enriched from blood (not recorded which). Every receptor here comes from a man in his fifties who had recovered from COVID-19.

This clone was seen only once. CDR3 sequence reads: CASSPAGSSGYTF. The CDR3 region has the DNA TGTGCCAGCAGCCCAGCAGGGTCAAGCGGCTACACCTTC. The V call is TRBV14, the J call TRBJ1-2; perhaps TRBD1 as D (5 bases). Germline CDR1 is SGHDN and CDR2 is FVKESK. This CDR3 spans 13 amino acids. V was cut by 4 bases and J by 8 bases, with 14 bases left in between.

About this clone itself: At the DNA level, this CDR3 is encoded by other sequences in the same sample as well. The chain recombines TRBV19 with TRBJ1-5; no reliable D call. Germline loops: CDR1 LNHDA, CDR2 SQIVND (reference sequence). V was shortened by 6 bases and J by 7 bases, with 16 bases between the two germline ends. The CDR3 runs to 14 residues. The CDR3 region has the DNA TGTGCCAGTAGGGCCTCGGGAGGACGCCAGCCCCAGCATTTT. Translating it yields CASRASGGRQPQHF.

In the case of this clone: Within the sample, other DNA sequences also encode this same CDR3. The rearrangement joins TRBV12-3 or TRBV12-4 to TRBJ2-7, with TRBD1 identical over 7 bases. After removal of 5 bases from V and 5 bases from J, the junction contained 3 bases not matched to a gene. CDR3 length equals 12 residues. The DNA of the CDR3 is TGTGCCAGCAGTCCGGGACAGAACGAGCAGTACTTC. It is translated as CASSPGQNEQYF.